One T cell receptor (beta chain) is described in this entry. The entry originates in a study of blood T cell repertoires in COVID-19. CDR3 length: 13 amino acids. Trimming removed 4 bases at V and 5 bases at J, with 8 bases between. The V gene's germline CDR1 is SGHDN and CDR2 FVKESK. This table comes from immunoSEQ multiplex PCR, and its TCRdb copy is limited to in-frame clones, with some not included. The sample shows about 260,000 clones, around 87% of them seen only once. Sequencing was performed on peripheral blood. This clonotype was sampled from a woman aged 45-65 years with acute or convalescent COVID-19. This rearrangement joins TRBV14 to TRBJ1-4, with D possibly TRBD1 on 5 matching bases. The chain's CDR3 is CASSRDFNEKLFF. CDR3 in DNA: TGTGCCAGCAGCCGGGACTTCAATGAAAAACTGTTTTTT.